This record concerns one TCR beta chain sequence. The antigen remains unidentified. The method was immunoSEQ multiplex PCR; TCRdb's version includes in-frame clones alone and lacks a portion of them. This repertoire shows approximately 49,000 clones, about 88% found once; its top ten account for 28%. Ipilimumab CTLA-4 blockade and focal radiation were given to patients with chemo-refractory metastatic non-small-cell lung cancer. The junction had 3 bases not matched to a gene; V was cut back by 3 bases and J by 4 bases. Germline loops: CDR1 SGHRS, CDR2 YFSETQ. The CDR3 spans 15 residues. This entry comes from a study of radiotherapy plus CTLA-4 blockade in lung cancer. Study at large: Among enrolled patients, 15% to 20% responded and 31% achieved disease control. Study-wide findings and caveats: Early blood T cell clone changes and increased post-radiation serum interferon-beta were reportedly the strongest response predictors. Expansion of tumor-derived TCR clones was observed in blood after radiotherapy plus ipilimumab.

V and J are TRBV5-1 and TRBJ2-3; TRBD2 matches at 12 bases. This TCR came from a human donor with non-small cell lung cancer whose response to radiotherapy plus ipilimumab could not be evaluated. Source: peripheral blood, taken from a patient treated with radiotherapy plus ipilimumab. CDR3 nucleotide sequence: TGCGCCAGCAGCTCCCTAGCGGGAGGGGCAGATACGCAGTATTTT. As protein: CASSSLAGGADTQYF.